The 17 T cell receptor beta chains given below trace back to one sample, sequenced in a study of shared clonotypes between healthy human individuals. Produced via immunoSEQ multiplex PCR; TCRdb's table is partial and in-frame only. The sample carries roughly 2,500,000 clones, approximately 93% recorded once. The sequenced material came from naive CD4+ T cells from PBMCs. As for subset: CD45RA+ positively selected. All receptors come from a man aged 18 to 29 in good health. Some clones in this sample may be carry-over from other donors' samples.

This chain uses TRBV4-1 with TRBJ2-1, with a possible D match to TRBD1 (6 bases). Germline assignment: CDR1 MGHRA and CDR2 YSYEKL. Trimming stripped 2 bases from V and 5 bases from J, with 13 bases between. This CDR3 comprises 15 residues. For the CDR3, the DNA is TGCGCCAGCAGCCAACCTCGAGACAGGCACAATGAGCAGTTCTTC. It encodes CASSQPRDRHNEQFF.

This clone was observed a single time. The J gene is TRBJ2-5, the V gene TRBV15, with 7 positions matching TRBD2. The J segment lost 5 bases and the V segment lost 0 bases, leaving 3 bases of the junction unmatched. CDR3 size: 14 residues. Germline-derived CDR1 and CDR2 are LNHNV and YYDKDF (reference sequence). CDR3 sequence: CATSRDMRGETQYF. CDR3 in DNA: TGTGCCACCAGCAGAGATATGCGGGGGGAGACCCAGTACTTC.

This chain joins TRBV9 and TRBJ2-3; 13 bases align to TRBD2. The junction had 5 bases not matched to a gene; V was cut back by 0 bases and J by 4 bases. The CDR3 sequence is 17 residues long. Germline V lookup: CDR1 SGDLS, CDR2 YYNGEE. Here the CDR3 reads CASSVALLAGGADTQYF. The CDR3 bases are TGTGCCAGCAGCGTAGCCCTACTAGCGGGAGGGGCAGATACGCAGTATTTT.

The chain joins TRBV7-2 to TRBJ2-1; 9 bases align to TRBD2. V shed 1 base, J shed 15 bases, and the junction held 10 bases outside the gene matches. The CDR3 covers 14 residues. CDR1 and CDR2 (germline): SGHTA, FQGNSA. DNA for the CDR3: TGTGCCAGCAGCTTAGTAGGGCCTAGCGGGAACCGGTTCTTC. This codes for CASSLVGPSGNRFF.

The V call is TRBV7-6, the J call TRBJ2-5, with 8 positions matching TRBD1. Germline V gives CDR1 SGHVS, CDR2 FNYEAQ. This CDR3 is built from 14 residues. J gave up 4 bases and V 5 bases, and 6 bases lay outside the gene matches. CDR3 coding DNA: TGTGCCAGCAGCACACGGACAGGGTTAGAGACCCAGTACTTC. Its translation: CASSTRTGLETQYF.

The chain carries TRBV30 and TRBJ2-7; D tentatively reads TRBD1 or TRBD2 (7 bases each). V lost 2 bases to trimming and J lost 2 bases, with 16 bases between them. CDR1 and CDR2 from the germline V gene are GTSNPN and SVGIG (reference sequence). The CDR3 runs 15 residues. DNA for the CDR3: TGTGCCTGGAGTTCAGGGGGAACTAGCGCCTACGAGCAGTACTTC. This gives the protein CAWSSGGTSAYEQYF.

The genes are TRBV5-1 and TRBJ2-7; D is perhaps TRBD2 (6 bases). CDR3 length: 15 residues. Germline CDR1 and CDR2: SGHRS and YFSETQ. Trimming shortened V by 2 bases and J by 1 base, and 13 bases separated the two germline ends. CDR3 loop: CASSFSSGGSYEQYF. CDR3 DNA: TGCGCCAGCAGCTTCTCCTCCGGGGGATCCTACGAGCAGTACTTC.

V gene TRBV30 combines with J gene TRBJ1-2, with a tentative D call TRBD1 (5 bases). Germline CDR1 is GTSNPN and CDR2 is SVGIG (reference sequence). CDR3 length equals 13 residues. V dropped 6 bases and J dropped 5 bases, with 16 bases sitting between them. The CDR3 protein is CACQIADTYGYTF. As DNA, the CDR3 is TGTGCCTGTCAGATCGCGGACACTTATGGCTACACCTTC.

This clone was counted a few times. The chain uses TRBV25-1 and TRBJ1-1; D is uncertain. Germline CDR1 reads MGHDK; CDR2 reads SYGVNS. This CDR3 has 11 amino acids. V lost 5 bases, J lost 4 bases, and 5 bases lay in between. The CDR3 protein is CASSRATEAFF. The CDR3 region has the DNA TGTGCCAGCAGTCGAGCCACTGAAGCTTTCTTT.

The rearrangement joins TRBV6-5 to TRBJ2-6; unclear D gene. V lost 2 bases to trimming and J lost 2 bases, with 10 bases between them. Germline V gene lookup returns CDR1 MNHEY and CDR2 SVGAGI. The CDR3 is made up of 16 amino acids. This chain's CDR3 is CASSYRRWTGANVLTF. Written as DNA, the CDR3 is TGTGCCAGCAGTTACCGAAGGTGGACTGGGGCCAACGTCCTGACTTTC.

This clone was picked up a small number of times. J is TRBJ2-2 and V is TRBV29-1; D is unresolved. The CDR3 is made up of 14 amino acids. Trimming removed 7 bases from V and 0 bases from J, with 12 bases in between. Germline V gene data show CDR1 as SQVTM and CDR2 as ANQGSEA. As DNA, the CDR3 is TGCAGCGCACCGACACCCACGAACACCGGGGAGCTGTTTTTT. Encoded protein: CSAPTPTNTGELFF.

A single count supports this clone. The chain couples TRBV6-5 to TRBJ2-5, with D possibly being TRBD2 (6 bases). The J call may not be correct, given that the DNA end is closer to TRBJ2-7. The CDR3 length is 14 residues. Germline V gives CDR1 MNHEY, CDR2 SVGAGI. Here the CDR3 DNA reads TGTGCCAGCAGGGAGGGGAGTACCTTTGACGAGCAGTACTTC. It codes for CASREGSTFDEQYF.

Details on this clone: At the DNA level, this CDR3 is encoded by other sequences in the same sample as well. The V call is TRBV20-1, the J call TRBJ2-5; no firm D call. Trimming took off 6 bases at V and 2 bases at J, with 4 bases between the two ends. This CDR3 is built from 10 residues. Germline values: CDR1 DFQATT, CDR2 SNEGSKA (reference sequence). The CDR3 is CSASQETQYF. The CDR3 DNA reads TGCAGTGCGAGTCAAGAGACCCAGTACTTC.

This chain links TRBV7-3 with TRBJ1-1; D is uncertain. Trimming shortened V by 0 bases and J by 6 bases, and 20 bases separated the two germline ends. This CDR3 is 17 amino acids long. CDR1 and CDR2 (germline): SGHTA, FQGTGA. This CDR3 is CASSLTSGPRYSPEAFF. DNA for the CDR3: TGTGCCAGCAGCTTAACCTCCGGACCCAGGTACTCTCCTGAAGCTTTCTTT.

In its sample, this clone was seen a few times. V and J are TRBV6-1 and TRBJ1-1; D is unclear. This CDR3 contains 12 residues. Per the germline V gene, CDR1 is MNHNS and CDR2 is SASEGT. V was trimmed by 7 bases and J by 1 base, leaving 7 bases between them. CDR3 loop: CASIHANTEAFF. The CDR3 DNA reads as TGTGCCAGCATACACGCGAACACTGAAGCTTTCTTT.

V usage is TRBV6-5 and J usage is TRBJ2-1, with D unresolved. V lost 1 base to trimming and J lost 6 bases, with 7 bases between them. The CDR3 loop spans 13 amino acids. Germline CDR1 reads MNHEY; CDR2 reads SVGAGI. This chain's CDR3 is CASSYFSSNEQFF. Here the CDR3 DNA reads TGTGCCAGCAGTTACTTTTCTTCCAATGAGCAGTTCTTC.

The chain uses TRBV28 and TRBJ1-4; D not certain. V gave up 5 bases and J gave up 8 bases, with 15 bases separating them. This CDR3 spans 14 amino acids. In germline, CDR1 is MDHEN, CDR2 SYDVKM. The DNA for the CDR3 is TGTGCCAGCAGTAGCTTGGGGTTTCGGGAAAAACTGTTTTTT. Its protein is CASSSLGFREKLFF.